Listed below are T cell receptor beta chains from one sample, sequenced in a study of T cell repertoires in cytomegalovirus infection. TCRdb independently ran MiXCR on the reads; one entry per CDR3 protein. Of about 740,000 distinct CDR3 sequences in the sample, less than 40% were seen once. The sequencing input was PBMCs. These receptors all come from a human donor in good health (CMV status not recorded). Some clones in this sample may be carry-over from other donors' samples. Each CDR3 is given with its conserved first and last residue. The D gene is left open where the match is weak. Only some rows state a clone size, as once, few, many or a class for expanded clones.

CDR3	DNA	D	size	V	J
CASSHTSGANTGELFF	TGTGCCAGCAGTCATACTAGCGGGGCGAACACCGGGGAGCTGTTTTTT	TRBD2	few	TRBV7-8	TRBJ2-2
CANSLEGGTSGRREQFF	TGTGCCAACAGCTTAGAGGGAGGGACTAGCGGGAGAAGGGAGCAGTTCTTC	TRBD2	.	TRBV7-2	TRBJ2-1
CASSSGGQGQSPLHF	TGTGCCAGCAGCTCAGGAGGACAGGGACAATCACCCCTCCACTTT	TRBD1	few	TRBV11-2	TRBJ1-6
CASSYSPANYGYTF	TGTGCCAGCAGCTACTCACCAGCTAACTATGGCTACACCTTC	.	.	TRBV27	TRBJ1-2
CASSTGTDATNEKLFF	TGTGCCAGCAGCACCGGGACAGATGCAACTAATGAAAAACTGTTTTTT	TRBD1	few	TRBV6-1	TRBJ1-4
CASSQGTGGRGFTDTQYF	TGTGCCAGCAGCCAAGGGACAGGGGGCAGGGGCTTCACAGATACGCAGTATTTT	TRBD1	few	TRBV7-1	TRBJ2-3
CASSLITAYEQYF	TGTGCCAGCAGTTTGATTACGGCCTACGAGCAGTACTTC	.	many	TRBV12-3/TRBV12-4	TRBJ2-7
CSARGPGMQETQYF	TGCAGTGCTAGAGGGCCGGGAATGCAAGAGACCCAGTACTTC	.	few	TRBV20-1	TRBJ2-5
CASARLTGFAGELFF	TGTGCCAGCGCCCGTCTGACAGGCTTCGCCGGGGAGCTGTTTTTT	.	few	TRBV6-5	TRBJ2-2
CSARDSTSGRANEQFF	TGCAGTGCTAGAGATAGTACTAGCGGGAGGGCGAATGAGCAGTTCTTC	TRBD2	once	TRBV20-1	TRBJ2-1
CASSLGRGGLLGSGNTIYF	TGTGCCAGCAGCTTAGGGAGAGGGGGCCTACTCGGCTCTGGAAACACCATATATTTT	TRBD1	.	TRBV11-2	TRBJ1-3
CSARDWGQGEDTQYF	TGCAGTGCTAGGGATTGGGGGCAGGGTGAAGATACGCAGTATTTT	.	few	TRBV20-1	TRBJ2-3
CASSLERRKQYF	TGTGCCAGCAGCTTAGAACGGAGGAAGCAGTACTTC	.	.	TRBV7-2	TRBJ2-7
CASSVNNDQPQHF	TGTGCCAGCAGTGTGAACAATGATCAGCCCCAGCATTTT	.	.	TRBV2	TRBJ1-5
CASSLSGSGSVEQYF	TGTGCCAGCAGCTTAAGCGGGTCAGGATCGGTCGAGCAGTACTTC	.	few	TRBV7-2	TRBJ2-7
CASRAGDSSGNTIYF	TGTGCCAGCAGAGCGGGGGACAGCTCTGGAAACACCATATATTTT	TRBD1	few	TRBV7-8	TRBJ1-3
CASNSPSLPRDVHEQYF	TGTGCCAGCAACTCGCCGAGTCTACCGCGGGACGTCCACGAGCAGTACTTC	.	.	TRBV7-3	TRBJ2-7
CASSILGVHYGYTF	TGTGCCAGCAGTATCCTAGGGGTTCACTATGGCTACACCTTC	.	few	TRBV12-3/TRBV12-4	TRBJ1-2
CARSWAGNSPLHF	TGTGCCAGAAGTTGGGCCGGGAATTCACCCCTCCACTTT	.	.	TRBV28	TRBJ1-6
CASSPSRRGKGNTEAFF	TGTGCCAGCTCTCCCTCCAGAAGGGGAAAGGGGAACACTGAAGCTTTCTTT	.	.	TRBV18	TRBJ1-1
CASSESDRDKETQYF	TGTGCCAGCAGTGAATCGGACAGGGACAAAGAGACCCAGTACTTC	TRBD1	few	TRBV25-1	TRBJ2-5
CASSPQEDDEKLFF	TGTGCCAGCAGCCCGCAGGAGGACGATGAAAAACTGTTTTTT	.	.	TRBV3-1	TRBJ1-4
CASSLIAGAEDTQYF	TGTGCCAGCAGTTTAATAGCGGGGGCGGAAGATACGCAGTATTTT	TRBD2	.	TRBV2	TRBJ2-3
CASSRLSGSYEQYF	TGTGCCAGCAGTCGACTTAGCGGATCCTACGAGCAGTACTTC	.	.	TRBV28	TRBJ2-7
CASSPQAGGAYNEQFF	TGTGCCAGCAGCCCACAAGCGGGAGGGGCCTACAATGAGCAGTTCTTC	TRBD2	.	TRBV7-2	TRBJ2-1
CASSLEGSSNTGELFF	TGCGCCAGCAGCTTGGAGGGTAGCTCGAACACCGGGGAGCTGTTTTTT	.	few	TRBV5-1	TRBJ2-2
CASSLITAANTEAFF	TGTGCCAGCAGTTTAATAACGGCAGCTAACACTGAAGCTTTCTTT	.	.	TRBV12-3/TRBV12-4	TRBJ1-1
CASSPRQYQETQYF	TGTGCCAGCAGCCCCAGACAGTACCAAGAGACCCAGTACTTC	.	.	TRBV7-6	TRBJ2-5
CASSRELNYGYTF	TGTGCCAGCAGCAGAGAGCTCAACTATGGCTACACCTTC	.	.	TRBV5-4	TRBJ1-2
CASSPQGREDTQYF	TGTGCCAGCAGCCCACAGGGAAGGGAAGATACGCAGTATTTT	.	many	TRBV7-2	TRBJ2-3